What follows is one T cell receptor beta chain and its context. Its antigen is still unknown. The sample originates from a study of T cell responses to AZD1222 COVID-19 vaccine. Study observations and caveats: Clonal diversity was possibly underestimated, and white British individuals and females predominated among donors.

Germline V gene lookup returns CDR1 MNHEY and CDR2 SVGAGI. The junction had 9 bases not matched to a gene; V was cut back by 1 base and J by 6 bases. CDR3 length: 16 amino acids. Data came from immunoSEQ multiplex PCR; TCRdb stores just in-frame clones and leaves some out. Among roughly 200,000 clones listed, about 94% were seen once. The TCR comes from an adult who received the MenACWY meningococcal vaccine as a control. Sample: peripheral blood, taken 28 days after the second dose of the MenACWY control vaccine. The V and J genes are TRBV6-5 and TRBJ1-2; 9 bases agree with TRBD1. In DNA, the CDR3 is TGTGCCAGCAGTTACTTTCTCGGACAGGGGATTCATGGCTACACCTTC. Translation: CASSYFLGQGIHGYTF.